This T cell receptor beta chain was sequenced for a study of neurological immune-mediated disorders. Germline V gene data show CDR1 as SGHTA and CDR2 as FQGTGA. Unmatched junction bases numbered 7, after V lost 4 bases and J lost 5 bases. The CDR3 loop spans 15 amino acids. The time point denotes: technical triplicate 3. This clonotype was seen at least ten times. The making of cDNA relied on 5'RACE with 10-nucleotide random UMIs. TCRdb processed the 5' RACE reads anew with MiXCR; each CDR3 protein has one entry. In the table there are about 31,000 distinct CDR3 sequences, roughly a sixth of which are singletons.

The sequenced sample consisted of CD4+ T cells from blood. The rearrangement uses TRBV7-3 and TRBJ2-5, with TRBD2 matching over 10 bases. The clonotype originates from a female donor with HTLV-1-associated myelopathy (HAM/TSP). CDR3 in DNA: TGTGCCAGCAGCTCAACTAGCGGGGTGGGGGAGACCCAGTACTTC. Protein sequence: CASSSTSGVGETQYF.